This T cell receptor beta chain was retrieved from a study of metastatic and nonmetastatic thyroid tumors. Study-wide background: Across peripheral blood and tumor or nodule tissue samples taken from malignant and benign thyroid patients, the repertoires were compared with one another. Whole-study results and caveats: TCR beta diversity was reportedly significantly higher in malignant thyroid tumors than benign nodules, in blood and tumor.

Thyroid surgery took place with no prior treatment in any patient. CDR1 and CDR2 from the germline V gene are SGDLS and YYNGEE. Trimming stripped 7 bases from V and 5 bases from J, with 7 bases between. This CDR3 is 11 amino acids long. This clone has ten or more counts. Its cognate antigen is unknown. Authors' data handling: Built for papillary thyroid cancer, a distant-metastasis classifier drew on CDR3 differences across clinicopathological groups. MiXCR reprocessed the PCR reads for TCRdb. TCRdb, not the authors, supplied the V and J calls. The sample consists of tens of thousands of clones, 16% of them appearing once.

The gene calls are TRBV9 and TRBJ2-1; D is unclear. This receptor was obtained from a female donor with papillary thyroid cancer or a benign thyroid nodule (not recorded which). Some clones in this sample may be carry-over from other donors' samples. The sequencing sample was made of blood. In DNA, the CDR3 is TGTGCCAGCTCCGCGAACAATGAGCAGTTCTTC. Translation gives CASSANNEQFF.